Described below is a single TCR beta chain sequence and its context. The length of the CDR3 is 16 residues. The germline CDR1 and CDR2 sequences are SGHTS and YDEGEE. Trimming took 1 base from V and 3 from J; bases not matched to a gene: 9. This entry comes from a study of blood T cell repertoires in COVID-19. At the level of the study: Both acute and convalescent COVID-19 samples were obtained from the United States, Italy and Spain. Sources were T cells, B-cell-depleted T cells, or PBMCs; the material itself was cDNA or gDNA.

Per the authors' pipeline: Estimation of nucleated cell counts relied on the amplification of reference gene primers. Assay used: immunoSEQ multiplex PCR; TCRdb lists only in-frame clones, some missing. D and trimming come from the DNA, and the V and J calls and clone size come from that table. The sample has 200,000 to 300,000 clones; approximately 89% are singletons. The chain uses TRBV5-8 and TRBJ1-2, with 7 bases identical to TRBD1. Specimen: peripheral blood. This TCR was recovered from a woman aged 50 to 60 with acute or convalescent COVID-19. The CDR3 DNA reads TGTGCCAGCAGCTTGTCGACAGGGACGTTTCACTATGGCTACACCTTC. This sequence encodes CASSLSTGTFHYGYTF.